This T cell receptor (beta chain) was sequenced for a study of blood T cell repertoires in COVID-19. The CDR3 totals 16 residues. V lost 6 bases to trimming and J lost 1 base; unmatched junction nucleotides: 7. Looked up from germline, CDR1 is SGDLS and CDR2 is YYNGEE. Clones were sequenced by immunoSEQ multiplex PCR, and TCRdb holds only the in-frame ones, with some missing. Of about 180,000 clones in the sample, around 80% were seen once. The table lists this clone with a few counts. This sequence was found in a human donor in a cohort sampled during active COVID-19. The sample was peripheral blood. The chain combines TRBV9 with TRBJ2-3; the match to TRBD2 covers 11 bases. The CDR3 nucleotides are TGTGCCAGCACCAAAGGACTAGCGGGCCGCACAGATACGCAGTATTTT. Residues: CASTKGLAGRTDTQYF. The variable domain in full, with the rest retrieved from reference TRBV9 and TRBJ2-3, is DSGVTQTPKHLITATGQRVTLRCSPRSGDLSVYWYQQSLDQGLQFLIQYYNGEERAKGNILERFSAQQFPDLHSELNLSSLELGDSALYFCASTKGLAGRTDTQYFGPGTRLTVL.